This T cell receptor beta chain was identified in a study of neoadjuvant anti-PD-1 for oral cavity cancer. As for the study in general: Before surgery, most patients got three to four biweekly 3 mg/kg nivolumab doses.

Time point noted: after neoadjuvant nivolumab, at surgical resection. The patients had HPV-negative, locally advanced oral cavity squamous cell carcinoma. Most PBMC samples had about 520 ng input DNA in six replicates. Clones were read by immunoSEQ multiplex PCR, and TCRdb kept only the in-frame ones, dropping some. The table includes tens of thousands of clones, 77% detected once. Study results and caveats: PBMC Gini-index clonality exceeded responders' in non-responders post-nivolumab.

This CDR3 comprises 16 residues. The V end was cut by 4 bases, the J end by 0 bases, with 15 bases between. The germline CDR1 and CDR2 sequences are KGHSH and LQKENI. Regarding this clone: The antigen remains undetermined.

This TCR derives from a person between 40 and 85 years old with oral cavity squamous cell carcinoma. The source was PBMCs, collected after nivolumab (anti-PD-1) treatment. The chain combines TRBV18 with TRBJ1-1; TRBD1 might be the D (6 bases). The CDR3 region has the DNA TGTGCCAGCTCACAAACAGGGAGCCCCATGAACACTGAAGCTTTCTTT. This codes for CASSQTGSPMNTEAFF. Complete variable domain (other parts from reference TRBV18 and TRBJ1-1): NAGVMQNPRHLVRRRGQEARLRCSPMKGHSHVYWYRQLPEEGLKFMVYLQKENIIDESGMPKERFSAEFPKEGPSILRIQQVVRGDSAAYFCASSQTGSPMNTEAFFGQGTRLTVV.